This T cell receptor beta chain was recovered during a study of blood T cell repertoires in COVID-19. Germline CDR1 and CDR2: SGHNT and YYREEE (reference sequence). The CDR3 length is 15 residues. V lost 0 bases, J lost 9 bases, and 7 bases stayed unmatched. Assay: immunoSEQ multiplex PCR; the TCRdb copy retains only in-frame clones and omits some. The sample lists more than 95,000 clones; more than 75% were seen once. The rearrangement uses TRBV5-4 and TRBJ2-3; 10 bases agree with TRBD2. This TCR derives from a man in his 60s with acute or convalescent COVID-19. Sequencing was done on a sample of peripheral blood. In DNA, the CDR3 is TGTGCCAGCAGCTTGGAGCGGGGACTAGCGAGCACGCAGTATTTT. The encoded protein is CASSLERGLASTQYF.